Sequencing of this T cell receptor beta chain was carried out in a study of T cell responses to AZD1222 COVID-19 vaccine. Overall study findings and caveats: Donors in the cohort were predominantly white British and more often female, and clonal diversity was possibly underestimated.

Some clones are missing from TCRdb's copy, which holds only in-frame ones; the method was immunoSEQ multiplex PCR. The table has more than 110,000 clones, more than 85% seen once; the top ten hold over 8%. Comment on this clone: Its antigen is not known.

The V segment lost 6 bases and the J segment 6 bases; nucleotides outside the gene matches: 10. CDR3 length: 15 amino acids. Germline V gene lookup returns CDR1 MDHEN and CDR2 SYDVKM. Specimen: peripheral blood, collected on day 0 of AZD1222 vaccination. The source of this sequence is an adult in good health. The chain recombines TRBV28 with TRBJ1-5, with 8 nucleotides matching TRBD1. CDR3 residues: CASRTGARGFQPQHF. The CDR3 DNA is TGTGCCAGCAGGACAGGGGCGCGCGGATTTCAGCCCCAGCATTTT.